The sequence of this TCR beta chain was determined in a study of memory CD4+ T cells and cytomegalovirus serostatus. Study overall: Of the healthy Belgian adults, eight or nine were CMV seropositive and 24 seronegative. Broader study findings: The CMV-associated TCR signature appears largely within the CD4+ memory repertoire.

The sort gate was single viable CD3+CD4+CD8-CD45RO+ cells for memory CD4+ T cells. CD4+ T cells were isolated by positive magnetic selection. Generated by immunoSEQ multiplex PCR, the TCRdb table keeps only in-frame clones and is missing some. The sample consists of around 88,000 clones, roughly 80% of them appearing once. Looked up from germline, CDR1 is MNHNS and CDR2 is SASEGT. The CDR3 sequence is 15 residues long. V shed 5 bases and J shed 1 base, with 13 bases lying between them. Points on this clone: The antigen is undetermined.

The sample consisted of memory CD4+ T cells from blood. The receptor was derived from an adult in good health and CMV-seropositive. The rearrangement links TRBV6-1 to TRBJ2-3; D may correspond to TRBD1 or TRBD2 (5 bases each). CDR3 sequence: CASSLMGTGTDTQYF. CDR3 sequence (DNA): TGTGCCAGCAGTCTCATGGGGACCGGCACAGATACGCAGTATTTT.